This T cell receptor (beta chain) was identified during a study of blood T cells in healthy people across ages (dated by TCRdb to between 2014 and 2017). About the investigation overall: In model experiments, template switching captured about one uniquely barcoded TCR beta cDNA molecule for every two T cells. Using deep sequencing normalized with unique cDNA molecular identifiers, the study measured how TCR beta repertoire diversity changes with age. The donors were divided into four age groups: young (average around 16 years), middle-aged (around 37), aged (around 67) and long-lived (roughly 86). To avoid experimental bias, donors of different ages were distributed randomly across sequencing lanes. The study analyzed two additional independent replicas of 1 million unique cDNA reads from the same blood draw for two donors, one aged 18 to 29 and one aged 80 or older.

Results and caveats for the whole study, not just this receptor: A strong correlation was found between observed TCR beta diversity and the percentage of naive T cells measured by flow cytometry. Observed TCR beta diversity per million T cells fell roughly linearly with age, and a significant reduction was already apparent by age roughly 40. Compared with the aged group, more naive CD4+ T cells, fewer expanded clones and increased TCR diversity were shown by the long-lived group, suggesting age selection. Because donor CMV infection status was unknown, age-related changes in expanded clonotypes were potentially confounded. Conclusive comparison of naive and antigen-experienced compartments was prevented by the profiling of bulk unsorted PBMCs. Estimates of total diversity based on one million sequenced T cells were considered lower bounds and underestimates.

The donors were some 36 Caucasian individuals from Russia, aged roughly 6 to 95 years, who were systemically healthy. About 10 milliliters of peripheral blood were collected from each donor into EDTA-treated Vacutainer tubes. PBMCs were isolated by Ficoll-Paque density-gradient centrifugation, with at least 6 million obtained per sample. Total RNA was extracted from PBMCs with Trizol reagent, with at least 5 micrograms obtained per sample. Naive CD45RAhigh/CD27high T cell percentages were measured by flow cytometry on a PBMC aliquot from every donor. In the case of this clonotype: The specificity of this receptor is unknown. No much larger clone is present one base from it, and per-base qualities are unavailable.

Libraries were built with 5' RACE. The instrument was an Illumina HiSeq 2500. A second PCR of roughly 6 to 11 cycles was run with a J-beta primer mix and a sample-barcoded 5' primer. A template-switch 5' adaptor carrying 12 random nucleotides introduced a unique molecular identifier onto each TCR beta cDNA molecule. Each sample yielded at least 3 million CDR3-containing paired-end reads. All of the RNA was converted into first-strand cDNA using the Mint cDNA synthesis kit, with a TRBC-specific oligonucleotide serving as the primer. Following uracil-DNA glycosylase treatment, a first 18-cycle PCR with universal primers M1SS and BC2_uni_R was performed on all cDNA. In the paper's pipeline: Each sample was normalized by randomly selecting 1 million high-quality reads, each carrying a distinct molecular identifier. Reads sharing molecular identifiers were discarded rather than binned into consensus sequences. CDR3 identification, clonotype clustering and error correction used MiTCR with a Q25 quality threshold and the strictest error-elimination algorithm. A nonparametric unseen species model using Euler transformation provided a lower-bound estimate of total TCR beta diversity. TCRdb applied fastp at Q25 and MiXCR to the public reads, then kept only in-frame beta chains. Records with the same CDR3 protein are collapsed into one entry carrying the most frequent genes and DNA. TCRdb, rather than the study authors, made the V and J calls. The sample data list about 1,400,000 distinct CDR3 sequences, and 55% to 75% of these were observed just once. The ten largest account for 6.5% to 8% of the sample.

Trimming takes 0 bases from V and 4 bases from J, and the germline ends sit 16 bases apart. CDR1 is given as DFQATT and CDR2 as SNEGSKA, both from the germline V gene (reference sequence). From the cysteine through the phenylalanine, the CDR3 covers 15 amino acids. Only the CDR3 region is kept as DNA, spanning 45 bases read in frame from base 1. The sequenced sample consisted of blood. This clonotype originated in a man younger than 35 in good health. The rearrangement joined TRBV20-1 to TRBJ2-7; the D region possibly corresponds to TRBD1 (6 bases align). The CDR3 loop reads CSAREGGRPTYEQYF. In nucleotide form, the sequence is TGCAGTGCTAGAGAAGGGGGACGGCCCACGTACGAGCAGTACTTC.